The next 4 T cell receptor beta chains were all read from a single sample in a study of Ad26.COV2.S vaccination and SARS-CoV-2 variants. Sample treatment: 19 received Ad26.COV2.S at low or high dose, single or two shots; five or six received placebo; per-sample allocation not given. Sampling occurred on day 63 after the first vaccine or placebo injection. Sequencing used immunoSEQ multiplex PCR; TCRdb keeps in-frame clones, though not all of them. Altogether around 320,000 clones are present, more than 75% being singletons, with the ten largest covering roughly 3.2%. Sequencing used peripheral blood, obtained in a trial of Ad26.COV2.S vaccine versus placebo. The receptors originated from a person aged 18-60 years who received the Ad26.COV2.S COVID-19 vaccine or a placebo.

This chain links TRBV3-1 (or the pseudogene TRBV3-2) with TRBJ2-5, with D tentatively TRBD2 (7 bases). The germline V gene has CDR1 LGHDT and CDR2 YNNKEL (reference sequence). The CDR3 runs to 16 residues. V was shortened by 3 bases and J by 4 bases, with 18 bases between the two germline ends. The CDR3 spells CASSHPTRGLGETQYF. The DNA of the CDR3 is TGTGCCAGCAGCCATCCCACGCGGGGGCTTGGAGAGACCCAGTACTTC.

The chain uses TRBV13 and TRBJ2-2; D is uncertain. The CDR3 has 19 amino acids. Between the trimmed V and J ends, which lost 0 bases and 4 bases, there was a span of 21 bases. The germline CDR1 and CDR2 sequences are PRHDT and FYEKMQ (reference sequence). Written as DNA, the CDR3 is TGTGCCAGCAGCTTAGGTCGGTACCCCTCCCGCGGTCGCACCGGGGAGCTGTTTTTT. This sequence encodes CASSLGRYPSRGRTGELFF.

This clone is a singleton in its sample. The sample holds other DNA sequences that translate to the same CDR3. CDR3 amino acids: CASSLSRRNYGYTF. CDR3 sequence (DNA): TGTGCCAGCAGTTTATCTCGACGGAACTATGGCTACACCTTC. This chain connects TRBV27 to TRBJ1-2; D ambiguous. V shed 0 bases and J shed 2 bases, with 7 bases lying between them. The CDR3 is 14 amino acids. Germline V gives CDR1 MNHEY, CDR2 SMNVEV (reference sequence).

The chain combines TRBV2 with TRBJ2-3; 12 positions match TRBD2. This CDR3 has 16 residues. The germline V gene has CDR1 SNHLY and CDR2 FYNNEI. The V and J ends lost 6 bases and 4 bases, in that order; junction bases with no gene match: 8. CDR3 DNA: TGTGCCAGCAGGATTGGGACTAGCGGGTCAGCAGATACGCAGTATTTT. Translating it yields CASRIGTSGSADTQYF.